The text below deals with one T cell receptor (beta chain). Its antigen remains unknown. The CDR3 is 15 residues long. Trimming removed 6 bases from V and 4 bases from J; junction bases left unmatched: 9. CDR1 SGHTA and CDR2 FQGNSA come from the germline V gene. This entry is derived from a study of T cell responses to AZD1222 COVID-19 vaccine. Whole-study findings and limits: Sampling that yielded the repertoires occurred only after the peak T cell response. Possibly, clonal diversity was underestimated; donors were largely white British and included more females. Elevations in Spike-specific TCR breadth and depth followed administration of two AZD1222 doses. Vaccine-related CD4 TCRs covered spike, predominating at 160-218 and 743-854.

Here immunoSEQ multiplex PCR was the method, and the copy in TCRdb shows in-frame clones only, minus some. This sample has 110,000 to 150,000 clones, with 70% to 90% found just once. The source material was peripheral blood, sampled 28 days after the second AZD1222 dose. The sequence derives from an adult who received the AZD1222 COVID-19 vaccine. The chain employs TRBV7-2 and TRBJ2-3; 8 bases map to TRBD2. The CDR3 loop reads CASRFSGAKADTQYF. CDR3 nucleotides: TGTGCCAGCAGGTTTAGCGGGGCCAAGGCAGATACGCAGTATTTT.